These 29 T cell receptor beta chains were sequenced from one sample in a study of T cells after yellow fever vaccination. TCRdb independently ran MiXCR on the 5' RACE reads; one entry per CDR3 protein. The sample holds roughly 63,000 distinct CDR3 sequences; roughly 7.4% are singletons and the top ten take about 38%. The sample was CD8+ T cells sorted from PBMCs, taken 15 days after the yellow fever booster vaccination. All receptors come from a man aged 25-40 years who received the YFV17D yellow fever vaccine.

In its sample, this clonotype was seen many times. The CDR3 protein is CAISDPRAGNEQFF. DNA for the CDR3: TGTGCCATCAGTGACCCCCGCGCAGGGAATGAGCAGTTCTTC. The chain joins TRBV10-3 to TRBJ2-1, with D possibly being TRBD1 (5 bases). Germline-derived CDR1 and CDR2 are ENHRY and SYGVKD. The CDR3 covers 14 residues. Deletions cut 3 bases from V and 7 bases from J, with 13 bases between.

CDR3 sequence: CASSDGLAGYNEQFF. DNA for the CDR3: TGTGCCAGCAGCGACGGACTAGCGGGTTACAATGAGCAGTTCTTC. V is TRBV11-3 and J is TRBJ2-1, with 11 positions matching TRBD2. The germline V gene encodes CDR1 SGHNT and CDR2 YENEEA. The CDR3 is 15 amino acids. V dropped 5 bases and J dropped 4; count of bases not matched to a gene: 4.

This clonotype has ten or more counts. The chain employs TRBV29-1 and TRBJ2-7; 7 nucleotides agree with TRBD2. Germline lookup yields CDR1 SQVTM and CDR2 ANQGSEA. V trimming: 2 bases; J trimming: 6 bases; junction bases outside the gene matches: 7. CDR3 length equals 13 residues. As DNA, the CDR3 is TGCAGCGTTGAAAGCGGGGACCCCGCCGAGCAGTACTTC. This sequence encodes CSVESGDPAEQYF.

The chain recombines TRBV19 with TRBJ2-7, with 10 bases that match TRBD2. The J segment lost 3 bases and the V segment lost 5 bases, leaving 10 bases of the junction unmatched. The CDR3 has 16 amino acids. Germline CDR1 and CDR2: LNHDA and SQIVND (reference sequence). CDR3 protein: CASSPRSLAGVYEQYF. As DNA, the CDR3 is TGTGCCAGTAGTCCCAGATCCCTAGCGGGAGTCTACGAGCAGTACTTC. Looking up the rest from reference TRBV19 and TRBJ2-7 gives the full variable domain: DGGITQSPKYLFRKEGQNVTLSCEQNLNHDAMYWYRQDPGQGLRLIYYSQIVNDFQKGDIAEGYSVSREKKESFPLTVTSAQKNPTAFYLCASSPRSLAGVYEQYFGPGTRLTVT.

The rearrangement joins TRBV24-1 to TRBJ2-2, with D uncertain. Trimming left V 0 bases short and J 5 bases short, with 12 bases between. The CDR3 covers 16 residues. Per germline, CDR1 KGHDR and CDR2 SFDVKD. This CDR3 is CATSDLRSERTGELFF. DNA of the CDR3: TGTGCCACCAGTGATTTGCGGTCAGAGAGGACCGGGGAGCTGTTTTTT.

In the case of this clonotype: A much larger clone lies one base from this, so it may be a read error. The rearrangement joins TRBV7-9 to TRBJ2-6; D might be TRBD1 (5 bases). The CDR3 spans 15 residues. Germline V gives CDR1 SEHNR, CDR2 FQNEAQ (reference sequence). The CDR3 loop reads CASFPLESGANLLTF. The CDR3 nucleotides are TGTGCCAGCTTCCCTCTCGAGTCTGGGGCCAACCTCCTGACTTTC.

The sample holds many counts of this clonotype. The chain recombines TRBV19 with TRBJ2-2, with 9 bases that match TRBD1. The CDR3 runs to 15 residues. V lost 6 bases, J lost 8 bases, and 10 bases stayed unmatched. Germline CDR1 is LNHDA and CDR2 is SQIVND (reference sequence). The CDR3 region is CASSLGTGRPGELFF. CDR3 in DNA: TGTGCCAGTAGCTTGGGGACAGGGCGTCCGGGGGAGCTGTTTTTT.

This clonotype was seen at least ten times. CDR3 in DNA: TGTGCCAGCAGCTTAGGATTGCGGAGCACAGATACGCAGTATTTT. This sequence encodes CASSLGLRSTDTQYF. This sequence joins TRBV7-9 and TRBJ2-3; D call uncertain. Germline V gene data show CDR1 as SEHNR and CDR2 as FQNEAQ (reference sequence). V lost 1 base to trimming and J lost 0 bases, with 8 bases between them. This CDR3 has 15 amino acids.

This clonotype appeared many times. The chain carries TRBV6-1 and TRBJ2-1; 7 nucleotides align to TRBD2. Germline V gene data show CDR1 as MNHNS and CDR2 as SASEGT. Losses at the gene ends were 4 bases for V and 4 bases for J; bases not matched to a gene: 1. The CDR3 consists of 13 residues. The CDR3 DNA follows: TGTGCCAGCAGTGTGGGACTATACAATGAGCAGTTCTTC. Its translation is CASSVGLYNEQFF.

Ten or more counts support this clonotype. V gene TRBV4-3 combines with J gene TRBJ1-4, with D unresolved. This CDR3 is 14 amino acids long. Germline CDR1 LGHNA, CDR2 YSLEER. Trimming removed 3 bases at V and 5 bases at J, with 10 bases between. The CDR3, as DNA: TGCGCCAGCAGCCACGGACTCGCCAATGAAAAACTGTTTTTT. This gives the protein CASSHGLANEKLFF.

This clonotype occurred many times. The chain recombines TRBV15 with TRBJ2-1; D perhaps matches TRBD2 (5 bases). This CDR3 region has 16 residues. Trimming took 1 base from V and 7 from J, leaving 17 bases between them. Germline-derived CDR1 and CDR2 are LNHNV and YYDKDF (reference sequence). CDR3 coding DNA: TGTGCCACCAGCAGAGGTCCAGAACTAGAGGTGAATGAGCAGTTCTTC. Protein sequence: CATSRGPELEVNEQFF.

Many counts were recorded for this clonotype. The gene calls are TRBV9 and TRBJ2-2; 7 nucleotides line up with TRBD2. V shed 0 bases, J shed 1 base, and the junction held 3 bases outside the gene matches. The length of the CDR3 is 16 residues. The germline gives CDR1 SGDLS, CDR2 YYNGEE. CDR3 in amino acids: CASSVGSGVNTGELFF. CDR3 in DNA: TGTGCCAGCAGCGTAGGAAGCGGGGTGAACACCGGGGAGCTGTTTTTT.

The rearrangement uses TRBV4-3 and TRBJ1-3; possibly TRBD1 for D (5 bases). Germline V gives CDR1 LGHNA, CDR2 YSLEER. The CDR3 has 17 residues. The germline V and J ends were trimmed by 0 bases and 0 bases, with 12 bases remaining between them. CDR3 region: CASSQDGDRYSGNTIYF. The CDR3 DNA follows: TGCGCCAGCAGCCAAGATGGAGACAGATACTCTGGAAACACCATATATTTT.

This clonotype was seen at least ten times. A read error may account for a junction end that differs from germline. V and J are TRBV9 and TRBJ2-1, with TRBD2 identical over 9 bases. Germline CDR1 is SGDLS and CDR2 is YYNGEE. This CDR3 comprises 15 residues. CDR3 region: CASTVDGGRAYEQFF. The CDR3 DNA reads TGTGCCAGCACCGTAGATGGCGGGAGGGCCTATGAGCAGTTCTTC.

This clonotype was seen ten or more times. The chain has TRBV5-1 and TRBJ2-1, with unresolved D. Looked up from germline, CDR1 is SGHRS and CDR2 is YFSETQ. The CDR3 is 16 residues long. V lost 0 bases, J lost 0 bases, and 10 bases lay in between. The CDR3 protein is CASSLGLQSSYNEQFF. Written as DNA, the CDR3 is TGCGCCAGCAGCTTGGGCCTTCAAAGCTCCTACAATGAGCAGTTCTTC.

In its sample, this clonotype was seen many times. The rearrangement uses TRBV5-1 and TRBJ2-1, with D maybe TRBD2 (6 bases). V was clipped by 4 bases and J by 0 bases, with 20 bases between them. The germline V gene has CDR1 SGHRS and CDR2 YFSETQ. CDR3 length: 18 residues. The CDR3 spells CASSTLPGLQSSYNEQFF. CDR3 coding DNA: TGCGCCAGCAGCACTCTGCCGGGACTTCAGAGCTCCTACAATGAGCAGTTCTTC.

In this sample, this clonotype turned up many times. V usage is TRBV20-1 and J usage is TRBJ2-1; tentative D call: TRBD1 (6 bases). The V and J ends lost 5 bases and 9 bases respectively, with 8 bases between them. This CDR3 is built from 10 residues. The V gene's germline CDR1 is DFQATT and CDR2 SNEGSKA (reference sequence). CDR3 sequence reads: CSAGGPEQFF. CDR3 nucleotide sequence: TGCAGTGCTGGGGGCCCTGAGCAGTTCTTC.

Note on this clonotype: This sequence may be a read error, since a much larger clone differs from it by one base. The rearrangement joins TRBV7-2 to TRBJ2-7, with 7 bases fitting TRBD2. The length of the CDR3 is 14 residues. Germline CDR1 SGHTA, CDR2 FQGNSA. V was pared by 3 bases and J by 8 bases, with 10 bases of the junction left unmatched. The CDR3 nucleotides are TGTGCCAGCAGCTTCGGCGGGAGAGGTTACAAGCAGTACTTC. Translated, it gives CASSFGGRGYKQYF.

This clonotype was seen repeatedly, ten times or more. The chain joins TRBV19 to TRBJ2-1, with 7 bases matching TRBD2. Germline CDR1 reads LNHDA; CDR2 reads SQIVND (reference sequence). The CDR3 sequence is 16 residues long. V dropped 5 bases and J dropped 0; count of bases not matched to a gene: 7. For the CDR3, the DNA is TGTGCCAGTAGTCAAAGGGAGGGCAGCTCCTACAATGAGCAGTTCTTC. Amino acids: CASSQREGSSYNEQFF.

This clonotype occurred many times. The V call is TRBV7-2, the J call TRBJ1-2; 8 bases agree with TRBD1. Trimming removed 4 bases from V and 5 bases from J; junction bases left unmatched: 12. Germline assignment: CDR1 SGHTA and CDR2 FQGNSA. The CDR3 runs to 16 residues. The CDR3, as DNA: TGTGCCAGCAGCTCCGTGTCAGGGGGCGACCCATATGGCTACACCTTC. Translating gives CASSSVSGGDPYGYTF.

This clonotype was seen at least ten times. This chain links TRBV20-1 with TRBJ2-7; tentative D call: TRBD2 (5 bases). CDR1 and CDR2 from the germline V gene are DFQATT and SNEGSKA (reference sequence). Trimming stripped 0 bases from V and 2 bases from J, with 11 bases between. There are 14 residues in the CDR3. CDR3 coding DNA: TGCAGTGCTAGAGATCTCGAGGGAACCTACGAGCAGTACTTC. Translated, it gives CSARDLEGTYEQYF.

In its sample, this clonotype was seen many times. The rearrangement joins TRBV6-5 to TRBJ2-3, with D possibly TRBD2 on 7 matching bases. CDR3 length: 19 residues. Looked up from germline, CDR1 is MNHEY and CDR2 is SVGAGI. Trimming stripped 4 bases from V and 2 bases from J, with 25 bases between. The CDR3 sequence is CASSSSEGGGFPPTDTQYF. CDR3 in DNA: TGTGCCAGCAGTTCCTCAGAGGGGGGGGGGTTTCCCCCCACAGATACGCAGTATTTT.

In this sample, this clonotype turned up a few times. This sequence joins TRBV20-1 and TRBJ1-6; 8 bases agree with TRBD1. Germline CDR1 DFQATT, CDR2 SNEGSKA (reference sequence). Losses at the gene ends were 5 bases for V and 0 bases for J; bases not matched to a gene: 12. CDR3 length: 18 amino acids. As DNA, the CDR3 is TGCAGTGCTTTTGACAGGGGAGTGAGCTACTCCTATAATTCACCCCTCCACTTT. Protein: CSAFDRGVSYSYNSPLHF.

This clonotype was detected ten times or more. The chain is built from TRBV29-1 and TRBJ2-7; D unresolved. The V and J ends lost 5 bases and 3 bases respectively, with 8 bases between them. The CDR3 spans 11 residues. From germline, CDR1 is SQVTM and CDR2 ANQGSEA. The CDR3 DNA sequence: TGCAGCGTTTATAAGAACTACGAGCAGTACTTC. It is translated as CSVYKNYEQYF.

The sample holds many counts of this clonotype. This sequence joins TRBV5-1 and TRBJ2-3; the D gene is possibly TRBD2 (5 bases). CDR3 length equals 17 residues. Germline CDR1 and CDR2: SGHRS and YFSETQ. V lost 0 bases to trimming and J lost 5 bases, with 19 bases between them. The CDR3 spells CASSLDRPSSPIDTQYF. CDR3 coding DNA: TGCGCCAGCAGCTTGGACCGGCCTAGCTCCCCCATAGATACGCAGTATTTT. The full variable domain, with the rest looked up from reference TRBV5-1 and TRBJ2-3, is KAGVTQTPRYLIKTRGQQVTLSCSPISGHRSVSWYQQTPGQGLQFLFEYFSETQRNKGNFPGRFSGRQFSNSRSEMNVSTLELGDSALYLCASSLDRPSSPIDTQYFGPGTRLTVL.

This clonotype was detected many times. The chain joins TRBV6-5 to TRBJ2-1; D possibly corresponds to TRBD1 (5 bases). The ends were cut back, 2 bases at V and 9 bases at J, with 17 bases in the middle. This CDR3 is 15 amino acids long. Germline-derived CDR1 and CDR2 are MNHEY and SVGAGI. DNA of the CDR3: TGTGCCAGCAGTTACACATTTAATGGGGCGGCTGAGCAGTTCTTC. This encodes CASSYTFNGAAEQFF.

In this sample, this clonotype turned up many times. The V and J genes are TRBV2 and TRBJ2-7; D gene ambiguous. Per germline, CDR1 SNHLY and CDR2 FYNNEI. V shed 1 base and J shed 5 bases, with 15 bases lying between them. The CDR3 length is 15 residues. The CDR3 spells CASSEVVAPKNEQYF. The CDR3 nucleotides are TGTGCCAGCAGTGAAGTCGTGGCCCCAAAAAACGAGCAGTACTTC.

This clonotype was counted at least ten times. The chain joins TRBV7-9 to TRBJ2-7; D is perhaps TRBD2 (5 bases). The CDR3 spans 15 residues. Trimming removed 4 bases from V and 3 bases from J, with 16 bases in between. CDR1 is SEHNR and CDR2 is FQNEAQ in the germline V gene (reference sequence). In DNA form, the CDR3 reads TGTGCCAGCAGCTCAGTGAGGGCGGAGGACTACGAGCAGTACTTC. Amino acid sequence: CASSSVRAEDYEQYF.

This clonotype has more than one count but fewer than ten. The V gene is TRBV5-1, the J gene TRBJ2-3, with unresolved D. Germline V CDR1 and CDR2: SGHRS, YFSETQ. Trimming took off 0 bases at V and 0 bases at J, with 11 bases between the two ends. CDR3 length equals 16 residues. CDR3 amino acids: CASSLGAGTSTDTQYF. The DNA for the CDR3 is TGCGCCAGCAGCTTGGGGGCCGGAACTAGCACAGATACGCAGTATTTT.